The sequence of this TCR beta chain was determined in a study of OX40 agonist ivuxolimab in advanced cancers. Study-wide background: Partial responses, seen in three patients, involved one hepatocellular carcinoma and two cutaneous melanomas. The study, taken as a whole, reports: Individuals who were partial responders at 0.1-3.0 mg/kg had clonal expansion that ranked among the lowest.

This CDR3 spans 16 amino acids. V gave up 0 bases and J gave up 3 bases; unmatched junction bases: 3. Germline V gene data show CDR1 as SGHRS and CDR2 as YFSETQ. The protocol was immunoSEQ multiplex PCR, while the TCRdb copy is restricted to in-frame clones and leaves out a portion. This table holds about 62,000 clones, about four fifths found once. This clone was counted a few times. Its antigen is still unknown. The V and J genes are TRBV5-1 and TRBJ2-2; 9 positions match TRBD1. The source is an adult with an advanced solid tumor such as melanoma, head and neck, liver or kidney cancer. Material: CD4+ or CD8+ T cells sorted from blood, obtained in a trial of the OX40 agonist ivuxolimab. The CDR3 here is CASSLGDRVDTGELFF. For the CDR3, the DNA is TGCGCCAGCAGCTTGGGGGACAGGGTAGACACCGGGGAGCTGTTTTTT.